The clone carrying this T cell receptor (beta chain) was recorded a few times. These data originate in a study of T cell repertoires in cytomegalovirus infection. The overall study: Through public TCR beta signatures, both CMV infection and matching HLA type were indicated.

TCRdb reprocessed the reads via MiXCR and lists one record per CDR3 protein. The data contain just under 550,000 distinct CDR3 sequences, more than 25% of them singletons. Sequencing was carried out using PBMCs. The clonotype comes from a human donor in good health (CMV status not recorded). Some clones in this sample may be carry-over from other donors' samples.

CDR3 in amino acids: CASSAASQGISYEQYV. In DNA form, the CDR3 reads TGTGCCAGCAGCGCGGCCAGCCAGGGAATTTCCTACGAGCAGTACGTC. This rearrangement joins TRBV7-2 to TRBJ2-7, with a weak D call TRBD1 (5 bases). V shed 5 bases and J shed 1 base, with 18 bases lying between them. This CDR3 region has 16 residues. Per the germline V gene, CDR1 is SGHTA and CDR2 is FQGNSA.